A selection of T cell receptor beta chains follows, all from one sample in a study of cytomegalovirus exposure and HLA in healthy donors. Method: immunoSEQ multiplex PCR; TCRdb's copy keeps in-frame clones and lacks some. The sample carries some 150,000 clones, about three quarters recorded once. Sequenced material: PBMCs. The receptors shown here come from a male donor in good health and CMV-seronegative. CDR3s include the opening cysteine and the closing phenylalanine or tryptophan. A D gene is named only where the DNA matches it firmly. A row's size may be missing; if present it is once, few, many or a size class.

>TRBV7-9|NA|TRBD1|TRBJ1-1
TGTGCCAGCACCTCTGACGGGACAGATTTGCTCTATAGGGCTTTCTTT
CASTSDGTDLLYRAFF
>TRBV7-2|NA|NA|TRBJ2-7
TGTGCCAGCACCCACGGGGGTTACGAGCAGTACTTC
CASTHGGYEQYF
>TRBV9|NA|TRBD1|TRBJ2-1
TGTGCCAGCAGCCCCTCACAGGGGAGAATAGGTGAGCAGTTCTTC
CASSPSQGRIGEQFF
>TRBV19|few|NA|TRBJ1-2
TGTGCCAGTAGTTACTTGGATTCGGGAAACTATGGCTACACCTTC
CASSYLDSGNYGYTF
>TRBV10-1|NA|NA|TRBJ2-1
TGCGCCAGCAGTGAGGGAGGAGTAGCGGCCTACAATGAGCAGTTCTTC
CASSEGGVAAYNEQFF
>TRBV2|NA|NA|TRBJ2-3
TGTGCCAGCACAACGGACACCAGCACAGATACGCAGTATTTT
CASTTDTSTDTQYF
>TRBV4-1|NA|NA|TRBJ2-7
TGCGCCAGCAGCCAACCTACTAGACCCGAGCAGTACTTC
CASSQPTRPEQYF
>TRBV15|few|NA|TRBJ1-2
TGTGCCACCAGCAGAGTTCCCTCGGGGGTAGGCACCTTC
CATSRVPSGVGTF
>TRBV4-3|NA|NA|TRBJ1-2
TGCGCCAGCAGCCAAGGCGGCGCCTTCTATGGCTACACCTTC
CASSQGGAFYGYTF
>TRBV6-5|NA|NA|TRBJ1-3
TGTGCCAGCAGGTTATCACAGGGTTACGGAAACACCATATATTTT
CASRLSQGYGNTIYF
>TRBV7-3|once|TRBD1|TRBJ1-2
TGTGCCAGCAGCTTCGGACAGGACTATGGCTACACCTTC
CASSFGQDYGYTF
>TRBV19|NA|NA|TRBJ2-3
TGTGCCAGTAGTACCAACACAGATACGCAGTATTTT
CASSTNTDTQYF
>TRBV13|few|TRBD2|TRBJ2-1
TGTGCCAGCAGCTCCCAGACTAGCGGGCACAATGAGCAGTTCTTC
CASSSQTSGHNEQFF
>TRBV18|NA|NA|TRBJ2-1
TGTGCCAGCTCAGGTATGGCAGTCTCCTACAATGAGCAGTTCTTC
CASSGMAVSYNEQFF
>TRBV6-1|NA|NA|TRBJ2-1
TGTGCCAGCAGTGGGTCCAGCTACAATGAGCAGTTCTTC
CASSGSSYNEQFF
>TRBV9|NA|NA|TRBJ2-5
TGTGCCAGCAGCGTAGAGGGGATGTGGGGGGTCCAAGAGACCCAGTACTTC
CASSVEGMWGVQETQYF
>TRBV6-5|NA|NA|TRBJ2-2
TGTGCCAGCAGTTACCCGAGAGGGAACGGGGAGCTGTTTTTT
CASSYPRGNGELFF
>TRBV14|NA|NA|TRBJ2-5
TGTGCCAGCAGCCAAGGTTTGATAGGGAGGGAGACCCAGTACTTC
CASSQGLIGRETQYF
>TRBV2|once|TRBD2|TRBJ2-4
TGTGCCAGCAGTGTGGGTGTAGCGGGACTCATTCAGTACTTC
CASSVGVAGLIQYF
>TRBV9|NA|NA|TRBJ1-1
TGTGCCAGCAGCGTAGGTCCAGAAAACACTGAAGCTTTCTTT
CASSVGPENTEAFF
>TRBV19|NA|TRBD1|TRBJ2-1
TGTGCCAGTAGTATGACCGGGACAGGGTTTAGCGATGAGCAGTTCTTC
CASSMTGTGFSDEQFF
>TRBV4-3|NA|TRBD1|TRBJ1-2
TGCGCCAGCAGCCAAGAGGCCAAGGGGGCGAGTGGCTACACCTTC
CASSQEAKGASGYTF
>TRBV6-1|once|NA|TRBJ1-1
TGTGCCAGCAGTGAGTCTTTAGATGAGGTCGAAGCTTTCTTT
CASSESLDEVEAFF
>TRBV18|NA|NA|TRBJ1-1
TGTGCCAGCTCACCACCGGCATTTCCAGGGGCCCCGACTGAAGCTTTCTTT
CASSPPAFPGAPTEAFF
>TRBV6-1|NA|NA|TRBJ2-1
TGTGCCATCCTGGGGGAGGGGGTCTCCTACAATGAGCAGTTCTTC
CAILGEGVSYNEQFF
>TRBV4-1|once|NA|TRBJ2-1
TGCGCCAGCAGCCTTCAGGGGTACGACTACAATGAGCAGTTCTTC
CASSLQGYDYNEQFF
>TRBV6-5|NA|TRBD2|TRBJ2-7
TGTGCCAGCAGTTACAGCCGGGGGACTACCTACGAGCAGTACTTC
CASSYSRGTTYEQYF
>TRBV7-9|NA|TRBD2|TRBJ2-7
TGTGCCAGCAGCACGACTAGCGGAACCTACGAGCAGTACTTC
CASSTTSGTYEQYF
>TRBV14|few|TRBD2|TRBJ2-7
TGTGCCAGCAGCCAAGATTGGGGCGGGAGTAGGAAGCAGTACTTC
CASSQDWGGSRKQYF
>TRBV5-5|NA|NA|TRBJ1-1
TGTGCCAGCAGGTGGAGTTCGAACACTGAAGCTTTCTTT
CASRWSSNTEAFF
>TRBV5-4|NA|NA|TRBJ1-6
TGTGCCAGCAGCTTATCTTCTACAGGGAGTAATTCACCCCTCCACTTT
CASSLSSTGSNSPLHF